This T cell receptor beta chain emerged from a study of PD-L1 blockade in urothelial cancer. Study-level background: Bladder-origin urothelial cancer in males described about 90% of the 29 patients. A median approximately 150,000 T cells were found in blood samples. At 3 weeks after treatment start (second dose) and again at 6 weeks, blood was analyzed. Study-wide findings and caveats: For durable-benefit patients, tumor-associated blood clones expanded more at 3 weeks.

The assay was immunoSEQ multiplex PCR, and TCRdb's table has in-frame clones only and misses some. The table includes some 89,000 clones, about 83% detected once. The germline CDR1 and CDR2 sequences are SGHDT and YYEEEE. CDR3 length: 13 amino acids. V shed 2 bases and J shed 0 bases, with 5 bases lying between them. A remark on this clone: Its antigen is not known.

Specified time point: pretreatment peripheral blood. Material: PBMCs, obtained around atezolizumab (anti-PD-L1) treatment. The receptor was isolated from a man aged 55 to 70 with urothelial cancer. The chain recombines TRBV5-6 with TRBJ1-1, with D unresolved. The chain's CDR3 is CASSLSVNTEAFF. CDR3 sequence (DNA): TGTGCCAGCAGCTTATCAGTGAACACTGAAGCTTTCTTT.